This record concerns one T cell receptor (beta chain) sequence. The assay used deep level. The table came from immunoSEQ multiplex PCR; TCRdb's copy has only in-frame clones and leaves some out. This sample has about 600,000 clones, with 97% found just once. This specimen belongs to a study of shared clonotypes between healthy human individuals. Those who donated, Caucasian adults without exception, all lived in Nashville, Tennessee. CD45RA-negative memory and CD45RA+ naive subsets were split from the CD4+ cells. In germline, CDR1 is SGHAT, CDR2 FQNNGV. The CDR3 extends over 16 amino acids. V gave up 6 bases and J gave up 4 bases; unmatched junction bases: 11.

The receptor was derived from a woman aged 30 to 39 in good health. Sequenced input: naive CD4+ T cells sorted from blood. Subset here: CD45RA+ positively selected. J is TRBJ2-2 and V is TRBV11-2, with 7 bases fitting TRBD1. Here the CDR3 DNA reads TGTGCCAGCAGACCAGCACCGGGACAGTCCACCGGGGAGCTGTTTTTT. It yields the protein CASRPAPGQSTGELFF.